A single sample is the source of the 17 T cell receptor beta chains below, sequenced in a study of T cells in localized non-small cell lung cancer. Here immunoSEQ multiplex PCR was the method, and the copy in TCRdb shows in-frame clones only, minus some. The sample has 70,000 to 100,000 clones; around 90% are singletons. The source was PBMCs, collected before any cancer treatment. The receptors here all came from a woman aged 40 to 75 with stage II squamous cell lung carcinoma.

The V call is TRBV2, the J call TRBJ2-2; D unclear. CDR3 length: 13 amino acids. CDR1 SNHLY and CDR2 FYNNEI come from the germline V gene. V gave up 4 bases and J gave up 10 bases, with 13 bases separating them. In DNA form, the CDR3 reads TGTGCCAGCAGTGGGGCTAGGGTTCAGGAGCTGTTTTTT. It codes for CASSGARVQELFF. The complete variable domain, with remaining parts taken from reference TRBV2 and TRBJ2-2, reads EPEVTQTPSHQVTQMGQEVILRCVPISNHLYFYWYRQILGQKVEFLVSFYNNEISEKSEIFDDQFSVERPDGSNFTLKIRSTKLEDSAMYFCASSGARVQELFFGEGSRLTVL.

This clone was seen just once. The chain is built from TRBV6-6 and TRBJ1-1; D is undetermined. V gave up 6 bases and J gave up 3 bases, with 14 bases separating them. The CDR3 spans 14 residues. Germline V gives CDR1 MNHNY, CDR2 SVGAGI (reference sequence). The CDR3 DNA reads TGTGCCAGCAGAGCGGACCCTACGCACACTGAAGCTTTCTTT. Protein sequence: CASRADPTHTEAFF.

The CDR3, as DNA: TGTGCCAGCATTAGCGGGGGAACCTACAATGAGCAGTTCTTC. Translating it yields CASISGGTYNEQFF. The V gene is TRBV6-1, the J gene TRBJ2-1; 9 nucleotides match TRBD2. V was clipped by 7 bases and J by 2 bases; unmatched bases: 3. Germline CDR1 is MNHNS and CDR2 is SASEGT. CDR3 size: 14 residues.

The chain links TRBV2 to TRBJ1-2; 10 nucleotides match TRBD1. Germline CDR1 is SNHLY and CDR2 is FYNNEI. V shed 6 bases and J 8 bases; nucleotides not matched to a gene: 9. The CDR3 extends over 14 amino acids. The CDR3 sequence: CASSGGTGVIGYTF. The DNA for the CDR3 is TGTGCCAGCAGCGGAGGGACAGGGGTAATAGGCTACACCTTC.

This chain connects TRBV25-1 to TRBJ1-2, with unresolved D. Germline V gene data show CDR1 as MGHDK and CDR2 as SYGVNS. The CDR3 loop spans 15 amino acids. V shed 4 bases and J shed 5 bases, with 17 bases lying between them. CDR3 sequence (DNA): TGTGCCAGCAGTGCGAACAGCCGATATGTTTATGGCTACACCTTC. Translating it yields CASSANSRYVYGYTF.

This clone was observed once. J is TRBJ1-6 and V is TRBV19, with D maybe TRBD1 (5 bases). Trimming cost V 7 bases and J 10 bases, with 17 bases left between them. Germline V gene lookup returns CDR1 LNHDA and CDR2 SQIVND (reference sequence). The CDR3 runs to 14 residues. CDR3 protein: CASTPVPGQSPLHF. Written as DNA, the CDR3 is TGTGCCAGTACCCCCGTGCCAGGGCAATCACCCCTCCACTTT.

The chain carries TRBV19 and TRBJ2-5, with 10 bases matching TRBD2. The trim removed 2 bases at V and 5 bases at J, leaving 8 bases unmatched. From germline, CDR1 is LNHDA and CDR2 SQIVND (reference sequence). This CDR3 is 16 amino acids long. CDR3 DNA sequence: TGTGCCAGTAGTATAATGGGAGCGGGGGGGCCGGAGACCCAGTACTTC. Translation: CASSIMGAGGPETQYF.

The V and J genes are TRBV19 and TRBJ2-2, with D unresolved. This CDR3 is 13 amino acids long. Germline CDR1 reads LNHDA; CDR2 reads SQIVND (reference sequence). The V and J ends lost 7 bases and 2 bases respectively, with 8 bases between them. The CDR3 is CASTLKNTGELFF. The CDR3, as DNA: TGTGCCAGTACCCTCAAAAACACCGGGGAGCTGTTTTTT.

As concerns this clone: A much bigger clone sits one base away, suggesting this may be a read error. V gene TRBV7-8 combines with J gene TRBJ1-2; D remains ambiguous. Trimming left V 0 bases short and J 2 bases short, with 4 bases between. CDR3 length: 13 residues. From germline, CDR1 is SGHVS and CDR2 FQNEAQ. DNA of the CDR3: TGTGCCAGCAGCTTAGCACAAAACTATGGCTACACCTTC. This sequence encodes CASSLAQNYGYTF.

The chain joins TRBV28 to TRBJ2-1, with TRBD1 identical over 7 bases. With V trimmed by 6 bases and J by 6 bases, 5 bases remained unmatched. The germline V gene has CDR1 MDHEN and CDR2 SYDVKM. The CDR3 spans 13 residues. The CDR3 loop reads CASRGDSFNEQFF. CDR3 sequence (DNA): TGTGCCAGCAGGGGGGACAGTTTCAATGAGCAGTTCTTC.

This clone was counted a few times. The gene calls are TRBV5-6 and TRBJ2-5; 12 bases line up with TRBD2. V shed 4 bases and J 4 bases; nucleotides not matched to a gene: 5. This CDR3 has 15 amino acids. Germline V CDR1 and CDR2: SGHDT, YYEEEE. In DNA form, the CDR3 reads TGTGCCAGCAGCCCCCTAGCGGGGGGGCGAGAGACCCAGTACTTC. Protein: CASSPLAGGRETQYF.

This clone showed up just once. CDR3 nucleotides: TGTGCCAGCAGCGTAGAGTGGACAGATACAAACGAGCAGTACTTC. Translation gives CASSVEWTDTNEQYF. The genes are TRBV9 and TRBJ2-7, with D perhaps matching TRBD1 (6 bases). The CDR3 spans 15 residues. V lost 0 bases and J 5 bases, leaving 15 bases between the germline ends. Germline V gives CDR1 SGDLS, CDR2 YYNGEE.

The rearrangement links TRBV5-4 to TRBJ1-2, with D possibly matching TRBD1 (6 bases). CDR1 SGHNT and CDR2 YYREEE come from the germline V gene (reference sequence). This CDR3 has 15 residues. V was shortened by 1 base and J by 4 bases, with 14 bases between the two germline ends. In DNA, the CDR3 is TGTGCCAGCAGCTTGTCAGGGGCCGGGGGCTATGGCTACACCTTC. It codes for CASSLSGAGGYGYTF. The full variable domain, rest sourced from reference TRBV5-4 and TRBJ1-2, is ETGVTQSPTHLIKTRGQQVTLRCSSQSGHNTVSWYQQALGQGPQFIFQYYREEENGRGNFPPRFSGLQFPNYSSELNVNALELDDSALYLCASSLSGAGGYGYTFGSGTRLTVV.

The chain is built from TRBV19 and TRBJ1-5; D remains unclear. Trimming stripped 8 bases from V and 7 bases from J, with 18 bases between. From germline, CDR1 is LNHDA and CDR2 SQIVND (reference sequence). The CDR3 runs 14 residues. CDR3 coding DNA: TGTGCCAGTGATACAATAGGGTTTGGCCAGCCCCAGCATTTT. Amino acids: CASDTIGFGQPQHF.

V gene TRBV5-6 combines with J gene TRBJ1-1; TRBD1 aligns across 7 bases. Germline values: CDR1 SGHDT, CDR2 YYEEEE. With V trimmed by 4 bases and J by 4 bases, 4 bases remained unmatched. This CDR3 has 13 residues. The CDR3 sequence: CASSTSGGTEAFF. For the CDR3, the DNA is TGTGCCAGCAGCACGTCAGGGGGCACTGAAGCTTTCTTT. The full variable domain, rest sourced from reference TRBV5-6 and TRBJ1-1, is DAGVTQSPTHLIKTRGQQVTLRCSPKSGHDTVSWYQQALGQGPQFIFQYYEEEERQRGNFPDRFSGHQFPNYSSELNVNALLLGDSALYLCASSTSGGTEAFFGQGTRLTVV.

The chain carries TRBV9 and TRBJ2-4; D is ambiguous. Trimming removed 3 bases from V and 6 bases from J, with 16 bases in between. CDR3 size: 15 residues. Per germline, CDR1 SGDLS and CDR2 YYNGEE. CDR3 bases: TGTGCCAGCAGCGCCCCAGCAGGTCTGGGAAACATTCAGTACTTC. It translates to CASSAPAGLGNIQYF.

The rearrangement joins TRBV28 to TRBJ2-7; 10 bases match TRBD1. The germline CDR1 and CDR2 sequences are MDHEN and SYDVKM. This CDR3 comprises 14 residues. Trimming at V came to 7 bases and at J to 2 bases, leaving 5 bases not matched to a gene. CDR3 residues: CASMFGTGAYEQYF. In DNA form, the CDR3 reads TGTGCCAGCATGTTCGGGACAGGGGCCTACGAGCAGTACTTC.